This T cell receptor beta chain was captured by sequencing in a study of CD8 T cells in Susac syndrome. Background on the study: Patients with Susac syndrome were therapy-naive, on corticosteroids, or on intravenous immunoglobulin alone at the time that blood was drawn.

The CDR3 consists of 14 residues. V lost 6 bases to trimming and J lost 8 bases; unmatched junction nucleotides: 10. Germline values: CDR1 DFQATT, CDR2 SNEGSKA (reference sequence). General study results and limits: As the study acknowledged, the number of individuals in its TCR sequencing and HLA analysis was relatively small.

Bulk CD8+ and CD4+ cells came from magnetic negative isolation; CD8+ TEMRA by FACS. A word on this clonotype: Its antigen is not known.

Reverse transcription of about 0.5 to 1 ug RNA used random hexamers. It was immunoSEQ multiplex PCR that amplified TCR beta CDR3 across 54 Vbeta and 13 Jbeta. TCRdb re-derived calls from the immunoSEQ multiplex PCR reads in MiXCR, one entry per CDR3 protein. In the table there are tens of thousands of distinct CDR3 sequences, approximately 95% of which are singletons. The chain has TRBV20-1 and TRBJ1-4; 9 bases align to TRBD1. The source material was CD8+ T cells from PBMCs. This receptor was obtained from a human donor with Susac syndrome. For the CDR3, the DNA is TGCAGTGCCAAAACAGGGGGCGCGGAAGAAAAACTGTTTTTT. Amino acid sequence: CSAKTGGAEEKLFF.